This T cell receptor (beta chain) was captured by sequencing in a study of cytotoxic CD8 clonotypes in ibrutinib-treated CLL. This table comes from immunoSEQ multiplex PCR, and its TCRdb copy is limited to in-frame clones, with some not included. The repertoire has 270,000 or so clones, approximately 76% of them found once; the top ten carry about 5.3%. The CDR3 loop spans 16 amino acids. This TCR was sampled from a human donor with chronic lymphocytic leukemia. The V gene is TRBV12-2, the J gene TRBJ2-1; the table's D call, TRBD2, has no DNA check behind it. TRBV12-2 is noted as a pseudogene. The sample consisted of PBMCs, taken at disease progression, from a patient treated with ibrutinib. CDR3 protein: CASRLWGGEGLDEQFF. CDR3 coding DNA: TGTGCAAGTCGCTTATGGGGAGGGGAAGGCTTGGATGAGCAGTTCTTC.